The clone carrying this TCR beta chain was seen a few times. The target antigen is unknown. CDR1 and CDR2 from the germline V gene are MDHEN and SYDVKM. The trim removed 5 bases at V and 6 bases at J, leaving 2 bases unmatched. The CDR3 has 13 residues. The data are from a study of beta chain features in type 1 diabetes. Expressed TCRB transcripts were sequenced because the entire RNA isolate underwent reverse transcription. Sequenced naive, central memory and regulatory T cell samples produced an average of around 4 million reads. Sequencing was performed with immunoSEQ multiplex PCR; in TCRdb, only in-frame clones are kept and a portion is missing. The table includes a few hundred thousand clones, 11% detected once. General study results and limits: Fewer insertions but more deletions were seen at VDJ junctions in type 1 diabetes patients. PCR, the amplification step, might favor shorter templates, equally in patients and controls. For patients, the naive, central memory and Treg TCRB repertoires appeared more alike than for healthy donors. All four CD4+ subsets of Type 1 diabetes patients contained TCRB CDR3s that were moderately but significantly shorter.

The chain recombines TRBV28 with TRBJ2-1; 9 bases align to TRBD2. Sequenced sample: naive CD4+ T cells from blood. The receptor comes from a man younger than 40 with type 1 diabetes. CDR3 in amino acids: CASSELAGNEQFF. The DNA for the CDR3 is TGTGCCAGCAGTGAACTAGCGGGCAATGAGCAGTTCTTC.